This TCR beta chain was obtained from a study of T cell repertoires in cytomegalovirus infection. Germline lookup yields CDR1 MNHNS and CDR2 SASEGT. Trimming removed 2 bases from V and 8 bases from J, with 6 bases in between. The CDR3 contains 12 residues. TCRdb re-called the reads through MiXCR, storing one row per CDR3 protein. The table has a few hundred thousand distinct CDR3 sequences, about 40% seen once. As for this clonotype: Its antigen remains unidentified.

The V and J genes are TRBV6-1 and TRBJ1-4; D gene uncertain. The source material was cultured PBMCs, sampled from culture after CMV antigen stimulation. The TCR comes from a human donor in good health (CMV status not recorded). Some clones in this sample may be carry-over from other donors' samples. CDR3 protein: CASSETGEKLFF. In nucleotides, the CDR3 is TGTGCCAGCAGTGAAACCGGGGAAAAACTGTTTTTT.